The 9 T cell receptor beta chains below were found in one sample sequenced in a study of OX40 agonist ivuxolimab in advanced cancers. TCRdb's table, derived via immunoSEQ multiplex PCR, lists solely in-frame clones and lacks some. The sample has more than 45,000 clones, approximately 90% seen once; the top ten hold 9% to 15%. The material was CD4+ or CD8+ T cells sorted from blood, obtained in a trial of the OX40 agonist ivuxolimab. The receptors here all came from an adult with an advanced solid tumor such as melanoma, head and neck, liver or kidney cancer.

J is TRBJ1-2 and V is TRBV27; 7 bases are a match to TRBD1. The CDR3 has 15 amino acids. Losses at the gene ends were 4 bases for V and 8 bases for J; bases not matched to a gene: 13. Per germline, CDR1 MNHEY and CDR2 SMNVEV (reference sequence). This CDR3 is CASSYSRTGIDGYTF. The DNA of the CDR3 is TGTGCCAGCAGTTATAGCCGGACAGGTATAGACGGCTACACCTTC.

The CDR3 here is CASSVGASNTGELFF. The CDR3, as DNA: TGTGCCAGCAGCGTAGGGGCGTCGAACACCGGGGAGCTGTTTTTT. The chain is built from TRBV9 and TRBJ2-2; D gene uncertain. Per the germline V gene, CDR1 is SGDLS and CDR2 is YYNGEE. The length of the CDR3 is 15 residues. Trimming pared 0 bases from V and 0 bases from J, leaving 6 bases between.

The CDR3 here is CASTSSGPGSHQPQHF. CDR3 nucleotides: TGTGCCAGCACCTCATCGGGTCCAGGGAGCCATCAGCCCCAGCATTTT. This chain connects TRBV28 to TRBJ1-5; D is possibly TRBD1 (5 bases). The CDR3 runs to 16 residues. V was trimmed by 7 bases and J by 5 bases, leaving 21 bases between them. CDR1 and CDR2 (germline): MDHEN, SYDVKM. Drawing the rest from reference TRBV28 and TRBJ1-5, the complete variable domain is DVKVTQSSRYLVKRTGEKVFLECVQDMDHENMFWYRQDPGLGLRLIYFSYDVKMKEKGDIPEGYSVSREKKERFSLILESASTNQTSMYLCASTSSGPGSHQPQHFGDGTRLSIL.

This chain uses TRBV5-1 with TRBJ2-5; possibly TRBD2 for D (6 bases). Germline V lookup: CDR1 SGHRS, CDR2 YFSETQ. This CDR3 is built from 15 residues. The V end lost 3 bases, the J end lost 2 bases, and 14 bases lay between the germline ends. CDR3 protein: CASSWGGAGQETQYF. The CDR3 region has the DNA TGCGCCAGCAGCTGGGGCGGGGCAGGGCAAGAGACCCAGTACTTC.

As concerns this clone: Other nucleotide sequences from this sample produce the same CDR3. The rearrangement uses TRBV9 and TRBJ2-1; D is unresolved. Germline V gene sequence: CDR1 SGDLS, CDR2 YYNGEE. The CDR3 spans 16 residues. The ends were cut back, 0 bases at V and 0 bases at J, with 10 bases in the middle. Here the CDR3 reads CASSVVAVSSYNEQFF. The CDR3 nucleotides read TGTGCCAGCAGCGTAGTGGCCGTGAGCTCCTACAATGAGCAGTTCTTC.

V and J are TRBV9 and TRBJ2-3; no firm D call. CDR1 SGDLS and CDR2 YYNGEE come from the germline V gene. This CDR3 has 12 residues. V dropped 0 bases and J dropped 6 bases, with 5 bases sitting between them. The CDR3 DNA follows: TGTGCCAGCAGCGTAGATCTGGATACGCAGTATTTT. Translation gives CASSVDLDTQYF.

The V call is TRBV30, the J call TRBJ1-5, with a tentative D call TRBD1 (5 bases). The CDR3 spans 14 residues. V lost 0 bases to trimming and J lost 2 bases, with 8 bases between them. Germline V gene sequence: CDR1 GTSNPN, CDR2 SVGIG (reference sequence). In DNA form, the CDR3 reads TGTGCCTGGAGTGTGGGCAGGGGCAATCAGCCCCAGCATTTT. Amino acid sequence: CAWSVGRGNQPQHF.

The chain couples TRBV2 to TRBJ2-7; D possibly corresponds to TRBD1 (6 bases). This CDR3 spans 15 amino acids. Looked up from germline, CDR1 is SNHLY and CDR2 is FYNNEI. The V and J ends lost 4 bases and 7 bases respectively, with 20 bases between them. In DNA, the CDR3 is TGTGCCAGCAGTGTGAAGGGACACCAGAGTCCGGAGCAGTACGTC. Protein product: CASSVKGHQSPEQYV.

This clone has just a few counts. J is TRBJ2-3 and V is TRBV28; 9 bases align to TRBD2. This CDR3 region has 14 residues. Germline CDR1 MDHEN, CDR2 SYDVKM. Trimming at V came to 7 bases and at J to 5 bases, leaving 7 bases not matched to a gene. DNA of the CDR3: TGTGCCAGCATTTACGCGGGAGGGGGAGATACGCAGTATTTT. Encoded protein: CASIYAGGGDTQYF.